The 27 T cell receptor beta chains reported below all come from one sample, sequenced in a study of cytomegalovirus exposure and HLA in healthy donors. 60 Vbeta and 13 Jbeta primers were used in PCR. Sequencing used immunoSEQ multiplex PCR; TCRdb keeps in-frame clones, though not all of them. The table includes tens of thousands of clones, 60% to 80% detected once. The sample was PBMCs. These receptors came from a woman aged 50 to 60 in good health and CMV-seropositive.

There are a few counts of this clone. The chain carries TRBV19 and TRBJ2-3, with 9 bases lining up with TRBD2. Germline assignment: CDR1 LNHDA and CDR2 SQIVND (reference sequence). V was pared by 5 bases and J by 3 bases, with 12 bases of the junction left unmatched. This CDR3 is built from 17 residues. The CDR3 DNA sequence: TGTGCCAGTAGTGGGAGGGGTGGCCTAGCGGGAACAGATACGCAGTATTTT. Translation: CASSGRGGLAGTDTQYF.

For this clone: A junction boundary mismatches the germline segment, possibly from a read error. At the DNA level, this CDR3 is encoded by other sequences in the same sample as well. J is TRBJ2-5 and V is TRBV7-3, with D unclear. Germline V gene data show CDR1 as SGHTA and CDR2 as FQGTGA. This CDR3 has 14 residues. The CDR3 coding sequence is TGCGCCAGCAGCCCGGCTGGAGAGTGGGAGACCCAGTACTTC. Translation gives CASSPAGEWETQYF. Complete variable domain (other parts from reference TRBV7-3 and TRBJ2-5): GAGVSQTPSNKVTEKGKYVELRCDPISGHTALYWYRQSLGQGPEFLIYFQGTGAADDSGLPNDRFFAVRPEGSVSTLKIQRTERGDSAVYLCASSPAGEWETQYFGPGTRLLVL.

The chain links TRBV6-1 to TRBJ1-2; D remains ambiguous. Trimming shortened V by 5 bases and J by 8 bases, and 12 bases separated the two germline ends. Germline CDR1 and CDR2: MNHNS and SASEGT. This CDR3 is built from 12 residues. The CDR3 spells CASSSGGEGYTF. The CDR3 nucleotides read TGTGCCAGCAGTTCTGGCGGGGAAGGCTACACCTTC.

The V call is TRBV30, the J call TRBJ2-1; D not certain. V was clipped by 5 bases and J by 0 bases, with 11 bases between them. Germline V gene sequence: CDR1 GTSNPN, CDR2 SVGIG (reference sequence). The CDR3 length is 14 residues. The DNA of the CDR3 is TGTGCCTGGCGCGCACGGAGCTCCTACAATGAGCAGTTCTTC. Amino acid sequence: CAWRARSSYNEQFF.

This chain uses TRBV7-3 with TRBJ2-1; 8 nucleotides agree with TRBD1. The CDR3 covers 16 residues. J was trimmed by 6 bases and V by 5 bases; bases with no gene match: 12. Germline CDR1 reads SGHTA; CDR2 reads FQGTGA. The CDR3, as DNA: TGTGCCAGCAGCAGCAGACAGGGGCGGTCGGGCAATGAGCAGTTCTTC. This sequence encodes CASSSRQGRSGNEQFF.

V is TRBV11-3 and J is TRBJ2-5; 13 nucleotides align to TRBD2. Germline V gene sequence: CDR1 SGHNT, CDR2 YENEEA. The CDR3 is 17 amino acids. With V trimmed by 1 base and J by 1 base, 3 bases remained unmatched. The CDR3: CASSLGLAGGTQETQYF. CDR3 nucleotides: TGTGCCAGCAGCTTAGGACTAGCGGGAGGCACCCAAGAGACCCAGTACTTC.

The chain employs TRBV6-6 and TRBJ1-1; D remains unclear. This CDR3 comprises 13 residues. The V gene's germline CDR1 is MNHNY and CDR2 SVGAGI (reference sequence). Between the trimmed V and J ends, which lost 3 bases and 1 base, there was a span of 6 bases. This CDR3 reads CASSYEGNTEAFF. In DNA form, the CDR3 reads TGTGCCAGCAGTTATGAGGGGAACACTGAAGCTTTCTTT.

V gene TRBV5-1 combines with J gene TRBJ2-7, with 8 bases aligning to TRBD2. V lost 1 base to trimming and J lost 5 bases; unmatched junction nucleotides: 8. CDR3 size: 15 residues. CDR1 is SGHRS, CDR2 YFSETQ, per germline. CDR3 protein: CASSLSGGPGDEQYV. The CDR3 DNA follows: TGCGCCAGCAGCTTGTCGGGAGGGCCGGGAGACGAGCAGTACGTC.

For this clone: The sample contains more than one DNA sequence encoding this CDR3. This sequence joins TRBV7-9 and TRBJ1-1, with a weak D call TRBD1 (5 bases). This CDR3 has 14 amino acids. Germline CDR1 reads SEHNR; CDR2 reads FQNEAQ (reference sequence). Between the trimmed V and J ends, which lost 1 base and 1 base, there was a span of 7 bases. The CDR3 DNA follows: TGTGCCAGCAGCTTAGGGGGCGGGAACACTGAAGCTTTCTTT. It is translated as CASSLGGGNTEAFF.

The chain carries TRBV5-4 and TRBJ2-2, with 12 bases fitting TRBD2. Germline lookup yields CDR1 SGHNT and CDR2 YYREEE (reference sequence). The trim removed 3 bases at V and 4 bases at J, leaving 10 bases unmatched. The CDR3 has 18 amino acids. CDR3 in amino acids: CASSSGLAGSPGTGELFF. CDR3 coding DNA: TGTGCCAGCAGCTCGGGACTAGCGGGTTCCCCGGGCACCGGGGAGCTGTTTTTT. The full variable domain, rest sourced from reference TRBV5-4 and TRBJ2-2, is ETGVTQSPTHLIKTRGQQVTLRCSSQSGHNTVSWYQQALGQGPQFIFQYYREEENGRGNFPPRFSGLQFPNYSSELNVNALELDDSALYLCASSSGLAGSPGTGELFFGEGSRLTVL.

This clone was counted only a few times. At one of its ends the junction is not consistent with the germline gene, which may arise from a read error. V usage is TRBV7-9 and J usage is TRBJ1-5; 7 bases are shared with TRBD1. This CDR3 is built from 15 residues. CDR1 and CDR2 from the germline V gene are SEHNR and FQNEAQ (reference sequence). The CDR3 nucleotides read TGTTCCAGCAGCCAGGGACAGCCAGGGGATCAGCCCCAGCATTTT. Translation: CSSSQGQPGDQPQHF.

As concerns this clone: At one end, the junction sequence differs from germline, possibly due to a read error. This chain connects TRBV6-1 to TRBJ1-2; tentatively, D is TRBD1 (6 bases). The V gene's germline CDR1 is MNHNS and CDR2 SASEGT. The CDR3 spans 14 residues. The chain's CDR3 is CAGRAPGGDYGYTF. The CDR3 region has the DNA TGTGCCGGCAGAGCCCCTGGGGGCGACTATGGCTACACCTTC.

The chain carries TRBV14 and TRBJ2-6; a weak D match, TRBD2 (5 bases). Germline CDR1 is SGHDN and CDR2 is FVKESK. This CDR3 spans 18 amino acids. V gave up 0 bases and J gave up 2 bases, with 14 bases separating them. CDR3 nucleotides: TGTGCCAGCAGCCAAGATGGGAGATGGCAGGCTGGGGCCAACGTCCTGACTTTC. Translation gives CASSQDGRWQAGANVLTF.

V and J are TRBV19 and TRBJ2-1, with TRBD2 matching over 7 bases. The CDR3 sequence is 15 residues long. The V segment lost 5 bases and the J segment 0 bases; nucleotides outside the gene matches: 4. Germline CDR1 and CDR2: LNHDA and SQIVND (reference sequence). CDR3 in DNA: TGTGCCAGTAGTCTTGGCGGGAGCTCCTACAATGAGCAGTTCTTC. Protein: CASSLGGSSYNEQFF.

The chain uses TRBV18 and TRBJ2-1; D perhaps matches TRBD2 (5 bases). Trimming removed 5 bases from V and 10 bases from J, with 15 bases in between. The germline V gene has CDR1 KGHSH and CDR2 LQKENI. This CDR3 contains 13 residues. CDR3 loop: CASSTTTPGEQFF. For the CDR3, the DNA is TGTGCCAGCTCAACTACAACACCGGGAGAGCAGTTCTTC. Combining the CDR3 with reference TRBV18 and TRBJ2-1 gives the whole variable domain NAGVMQNPRHLVRRRGQEARLRCSPMKGHSHVYWYRQLPEEGLKFMVYLQKENIIDESGMPKERFSAEFPKEGPSILRIQQVVRGDSAAYFCASSTTTPGEQFFGPGTRLTVL.

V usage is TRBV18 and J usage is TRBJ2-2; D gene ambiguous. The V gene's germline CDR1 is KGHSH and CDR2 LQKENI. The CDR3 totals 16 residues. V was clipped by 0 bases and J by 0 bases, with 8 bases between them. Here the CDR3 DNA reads TGTGCCAGCTCACCACCGGCAGGAACGAACACCGGGGAGCTGTTTTTT. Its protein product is CASSPPAGTNTGELFF.

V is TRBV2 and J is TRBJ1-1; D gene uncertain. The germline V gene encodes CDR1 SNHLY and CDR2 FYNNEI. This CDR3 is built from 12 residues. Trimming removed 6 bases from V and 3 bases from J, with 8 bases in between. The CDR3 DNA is TGTGCCAGCAGCCTAACGGACACTGAAGCTTTCTTT. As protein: CASSLTDTEAFF.

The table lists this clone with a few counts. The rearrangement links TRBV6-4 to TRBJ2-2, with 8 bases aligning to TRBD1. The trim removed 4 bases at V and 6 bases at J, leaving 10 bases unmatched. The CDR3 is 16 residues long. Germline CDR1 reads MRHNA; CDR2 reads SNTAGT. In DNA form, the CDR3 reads TGTGCCAGCAGTGGGACAGGGATCGAAATGTCCGGGGAGCTGTTTTTT. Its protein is CASSGTGIEMSGELFF.

The CDR3 here is CASGRGSYNEQFF. CDR3 in DNA: TGTGCCAGCGGGCGGGGCTCCTACAATGAGCAGTTCTTC. V and J are TRBV9 and TRBJ2-1, with D perhaps matching TRBD2 (6 bases). The V gene lost 7 bases and the J gene lost 0 bases, with 8 bases spanning the gap. Germline V CDR1 and CDR2: SGDLS, YYNGEE. The CDR3 sequence is 13 residues long. Full variable domain (rest looked up from reference TRBV9 and TRBJ2-1): DSGVTQTPKHLITATGQRVTLRCSPRSGDLSVYWYQQSLDQGLQFLIQYYNGEERAKGNILERFSAQQFPDLHSELNLSSLELGDSALYFCASGRGSYNEQFFGPGTRLTVL.

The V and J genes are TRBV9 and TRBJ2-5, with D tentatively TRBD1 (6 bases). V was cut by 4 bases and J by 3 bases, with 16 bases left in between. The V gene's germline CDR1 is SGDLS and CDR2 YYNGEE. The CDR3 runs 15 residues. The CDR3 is CASSLAGTSKETQYF. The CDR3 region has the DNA TGTGCCAGCAGCTTGGCCGGGACATCCAAAGAGACCCAGTACTTC.

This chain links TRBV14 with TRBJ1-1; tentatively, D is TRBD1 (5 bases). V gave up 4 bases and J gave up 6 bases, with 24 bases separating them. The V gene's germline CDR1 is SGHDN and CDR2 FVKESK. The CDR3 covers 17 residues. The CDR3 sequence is CASSPWGTSGGFSEAFF. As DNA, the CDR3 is TGTGCCAGCAGCCCATGGGGGACTTCGGGGGGGTTTTCTGAAGCTTTCTTT.

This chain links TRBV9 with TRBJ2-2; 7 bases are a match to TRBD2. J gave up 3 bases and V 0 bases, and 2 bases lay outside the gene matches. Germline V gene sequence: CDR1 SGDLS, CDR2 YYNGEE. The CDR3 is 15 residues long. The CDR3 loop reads CASSVGGRDTGELFF. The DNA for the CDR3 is TGTGCCAGCAGCGTAGGGGGGAGGGACACCGGGGAGCTGTTTTTT.

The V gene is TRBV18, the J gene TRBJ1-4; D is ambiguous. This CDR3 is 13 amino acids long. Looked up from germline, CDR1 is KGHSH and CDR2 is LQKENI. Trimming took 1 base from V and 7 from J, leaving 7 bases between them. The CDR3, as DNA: TGTGCCAGCTCACCACGACCGGGTGAAAAACTGTTTTTT. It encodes CASSPRPGEKLFF.

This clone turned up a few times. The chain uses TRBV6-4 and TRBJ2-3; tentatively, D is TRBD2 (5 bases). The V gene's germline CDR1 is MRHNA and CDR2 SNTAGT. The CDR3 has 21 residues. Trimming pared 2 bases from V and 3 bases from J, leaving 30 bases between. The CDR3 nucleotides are TGTGCCAGCAGTGACCTCTACTCCCCCCCCGCCCCGAGGGTTGGAACAGATACGCAGTATTTT. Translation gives CASSDLYSPPAPRVGTDTQYF.

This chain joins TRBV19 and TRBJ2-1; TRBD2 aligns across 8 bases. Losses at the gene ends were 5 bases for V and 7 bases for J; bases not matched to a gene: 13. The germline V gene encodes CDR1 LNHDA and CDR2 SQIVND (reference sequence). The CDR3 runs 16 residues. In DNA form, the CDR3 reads TGTGCCAGTAGTGGCGTTGGAAGCGGGAGAGGGAATGAGCAGTTCTTC. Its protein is CASSGVGSGRGNEQFF. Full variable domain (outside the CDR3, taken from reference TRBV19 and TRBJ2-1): DGGITQSPKYLFRKEGQNVTLSCEQNLNHDAMYWYRQDPGQGLRLIYYSQIVNDFQKGDIAEGYSVSREKKESFPLTVTSAQKNPTAFYLCASSGVGSGRGNEQFFGPGTRLTVL.

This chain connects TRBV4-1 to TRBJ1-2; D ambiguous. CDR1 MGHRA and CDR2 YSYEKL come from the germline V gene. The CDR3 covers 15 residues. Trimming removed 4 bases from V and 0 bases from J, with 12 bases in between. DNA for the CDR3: TGCGCCAGCAGCCTAACCCGAGTAGCTAACTATGGCTACACCTTC. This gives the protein CASSLTRVANYGYTF.

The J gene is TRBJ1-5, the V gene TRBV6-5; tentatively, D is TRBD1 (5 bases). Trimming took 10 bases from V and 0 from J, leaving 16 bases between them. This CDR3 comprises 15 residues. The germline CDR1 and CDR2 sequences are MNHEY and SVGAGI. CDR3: CATRDWGNSNQPQHF. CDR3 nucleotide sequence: TGTGCCACGCGGGATTGGGGGAATAGCAATCAGCCCCAGCATTTT.